This T cell receptor beta chain emerged from a study of T-cell memory formation after mild COVID-19. For the study at large: For the most part, TCR clusters were specific to one donor. Study results and caveats: Some clones that responded turned up in pre-infection memory, which suggests that cross-reactive memory joined in.

CDR3 length: 13 residues. Trimming left V 6 bases short and J 1 base short, with 7 bases between. Germline V gene lookup returns CDR1 SGDLS and CDR2 YYNGEE. A word on this clonotype: Its specificity is not known.

TCRdb itself ran the 5' RACE reads through MiXCR, one entry per CDR3 protein. The repertoire includes 290,000 or so distinct CDR3 sequences, approximately 19% of them detected once, and under 25% sits in the top ten. This clonotype was sampled from a man aged 18 to 29 who had mild COVID-19 (a few samples of this study predate the infection). Cell type and time point are not known. The sequencing input was PBMCs or a T cell subset sorted from them (not recorded which). V gene TRBV9 combines with J gene TRBJ2-2; D is unclear. The CDR3 region is CASNRKNTGELFF. The CDR3 coding sequence is TGTGCCAGCAATCGGAAGAACACCGGGGAGCTGTTTTTT.